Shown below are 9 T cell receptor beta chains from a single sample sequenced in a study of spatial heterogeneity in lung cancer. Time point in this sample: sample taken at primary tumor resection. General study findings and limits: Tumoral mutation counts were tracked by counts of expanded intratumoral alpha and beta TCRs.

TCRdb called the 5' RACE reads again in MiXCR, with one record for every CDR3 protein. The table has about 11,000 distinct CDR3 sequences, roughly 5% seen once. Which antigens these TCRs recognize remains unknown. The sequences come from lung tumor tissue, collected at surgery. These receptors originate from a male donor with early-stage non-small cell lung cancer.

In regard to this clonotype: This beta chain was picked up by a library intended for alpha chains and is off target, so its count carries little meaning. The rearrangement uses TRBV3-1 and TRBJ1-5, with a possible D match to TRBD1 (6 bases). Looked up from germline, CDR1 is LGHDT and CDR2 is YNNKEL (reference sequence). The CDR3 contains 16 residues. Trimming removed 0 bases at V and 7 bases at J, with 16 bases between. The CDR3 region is CASSQDMGGSGQPQHF. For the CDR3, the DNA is TGTGCCAGCAGCCAAGATATGGGGGGCTCGGGGCAGCCCCAGCATTTT.

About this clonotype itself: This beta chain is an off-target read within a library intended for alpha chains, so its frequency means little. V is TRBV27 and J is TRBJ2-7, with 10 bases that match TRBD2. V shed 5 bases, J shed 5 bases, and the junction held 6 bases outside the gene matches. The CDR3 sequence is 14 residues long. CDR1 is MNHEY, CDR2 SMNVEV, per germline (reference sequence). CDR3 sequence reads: CASSPWTSGHEQYF. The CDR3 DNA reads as TGTGCCAGCAGTCCATGGACTAGCGGCCACGAGCAGTACTTC.

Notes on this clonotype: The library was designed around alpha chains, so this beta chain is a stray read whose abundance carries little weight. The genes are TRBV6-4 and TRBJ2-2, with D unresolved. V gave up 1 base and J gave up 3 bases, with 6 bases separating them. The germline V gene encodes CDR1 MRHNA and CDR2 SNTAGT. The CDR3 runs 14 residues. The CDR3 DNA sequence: TGTGCCAGCAGTGACTGGATAGACACCGGGGAGCTGTTTTTT. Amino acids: CASSDWIDTGELFF.

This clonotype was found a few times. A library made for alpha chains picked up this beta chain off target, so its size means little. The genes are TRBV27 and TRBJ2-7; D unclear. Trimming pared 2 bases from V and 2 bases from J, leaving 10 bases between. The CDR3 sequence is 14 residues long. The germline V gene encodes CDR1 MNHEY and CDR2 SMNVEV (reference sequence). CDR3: CASSLGKGPYEQYF. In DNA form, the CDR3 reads TGTGCCAGCAGTTTAGGAAAGGGCCCCTACGAGCAGTACTTC.

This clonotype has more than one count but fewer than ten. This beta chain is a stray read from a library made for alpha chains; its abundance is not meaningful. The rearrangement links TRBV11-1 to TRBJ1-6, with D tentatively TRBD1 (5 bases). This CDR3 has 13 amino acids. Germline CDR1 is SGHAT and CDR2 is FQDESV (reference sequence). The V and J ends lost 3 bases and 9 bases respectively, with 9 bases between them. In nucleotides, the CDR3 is TGTGCCAGCAGCTTTGACCAGGGTTCACCCCTCCACTTT. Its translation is CASSFDQGSPLHF.

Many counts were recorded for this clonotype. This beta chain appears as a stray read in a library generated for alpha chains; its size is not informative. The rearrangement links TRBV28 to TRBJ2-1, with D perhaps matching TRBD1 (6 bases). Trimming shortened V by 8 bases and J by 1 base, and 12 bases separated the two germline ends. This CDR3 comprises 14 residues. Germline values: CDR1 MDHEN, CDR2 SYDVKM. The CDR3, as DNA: TGTGCCAGCCTAGGACAGCAATCCTACAATGAGCAGTTCTTC. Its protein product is CASLGQQSYNEQFF. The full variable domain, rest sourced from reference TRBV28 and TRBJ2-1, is DVKVTQSSRYLVKRTGEKVFLECVQDMDHENMFWYRQDPGLGLRLIYFSYDVKMKEKGDIPEGYSVSREKKERFSLILESASTNQTSMYLCASLGQQSYNEQFFGPGTRLTVL.

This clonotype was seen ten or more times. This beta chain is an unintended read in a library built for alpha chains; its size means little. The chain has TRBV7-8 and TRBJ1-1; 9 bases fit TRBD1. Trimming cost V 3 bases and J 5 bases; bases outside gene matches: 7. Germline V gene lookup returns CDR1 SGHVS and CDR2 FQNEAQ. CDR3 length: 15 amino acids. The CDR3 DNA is TGTGCCAGCAGCTTTCCCGGGACAGGGCGGACTGAAGCTTTCTTT. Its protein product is CASSFPGTGRTEAFF.

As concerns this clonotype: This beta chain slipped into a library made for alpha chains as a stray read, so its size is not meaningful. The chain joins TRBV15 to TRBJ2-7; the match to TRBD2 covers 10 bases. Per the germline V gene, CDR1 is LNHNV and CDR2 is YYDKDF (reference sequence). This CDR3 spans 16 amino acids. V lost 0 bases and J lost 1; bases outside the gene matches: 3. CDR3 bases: TGTGCCACCAGCAGAGATTTGACTAGCGGGTCCTACGAGCAGTACTTC. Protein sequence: CATSRDLTSGSYEQYF.

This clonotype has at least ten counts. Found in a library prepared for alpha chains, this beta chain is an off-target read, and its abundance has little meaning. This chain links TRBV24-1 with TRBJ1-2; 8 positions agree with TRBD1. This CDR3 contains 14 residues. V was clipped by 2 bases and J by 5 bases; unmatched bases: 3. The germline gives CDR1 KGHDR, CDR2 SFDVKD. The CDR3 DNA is TGTGCCACCAGTGATTCAGGGGGCGCATATGGCTACACCTTC. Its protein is CATSDSGGAYGYTF.